This TCR beta chain was retrieved from a study of blood T cell repertoires in COVID-19. At the level of the study: Donors in the United States, Italy and Spain gave samples during acute or convalescent COVID-19. PBMCs, B-cell-depleted T cells, or T cells provided the cDNA or gDNA that made up the material.

Under the authors' procedure: By means of reference gene primer amplification, nucleated cell counts were estimated. Generated by immunoSEQ multiplex PCR, the TCRdb table keeps only in-frame clones and is missing some. V, J and clone size reflect that table, while D and trimming were determined from the DNA. The sample shows 150,000 to 200,000 clones, 87% of them seen only once. This CDR3 comprises 15 residues. After removal of 0 bases from V and 12 bases from J, the junction contained 10 bases not matched to a gene. Germline V gene lookup returns CDR1 SNHLY and CDR2 FYNNEI. This receptor was obtained from a man between 60 and 75 years old with active or convalescent COVID-19. This chain links TRBV2 with TRBJ2-1; 8 bases align to TRBD2. The sequencing sample was made of peripheral blood. The CDR3 spells CASSEAVAGGGRQFF. In DNA, the CDR3 is TGTGCCAGCAGTGAAGCCGTGGCGGGGGGCGGAAGGCAGTTCTTC.